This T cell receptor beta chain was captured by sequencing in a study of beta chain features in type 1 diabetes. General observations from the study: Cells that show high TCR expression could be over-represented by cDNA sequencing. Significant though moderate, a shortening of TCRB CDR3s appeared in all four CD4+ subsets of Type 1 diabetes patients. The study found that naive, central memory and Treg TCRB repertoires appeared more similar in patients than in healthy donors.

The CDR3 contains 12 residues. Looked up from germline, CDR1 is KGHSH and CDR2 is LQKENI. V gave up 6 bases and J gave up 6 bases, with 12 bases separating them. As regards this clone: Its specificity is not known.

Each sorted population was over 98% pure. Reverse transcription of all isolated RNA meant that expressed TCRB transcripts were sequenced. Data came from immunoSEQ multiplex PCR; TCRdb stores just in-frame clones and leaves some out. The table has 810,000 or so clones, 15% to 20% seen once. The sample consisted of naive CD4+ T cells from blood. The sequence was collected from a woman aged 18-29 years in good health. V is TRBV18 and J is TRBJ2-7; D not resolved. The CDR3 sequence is CASSFPWSEQYF. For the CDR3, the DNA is TGTGCCAGCTCCTTCCCGTGGTCCGAGCAGTACTTC.